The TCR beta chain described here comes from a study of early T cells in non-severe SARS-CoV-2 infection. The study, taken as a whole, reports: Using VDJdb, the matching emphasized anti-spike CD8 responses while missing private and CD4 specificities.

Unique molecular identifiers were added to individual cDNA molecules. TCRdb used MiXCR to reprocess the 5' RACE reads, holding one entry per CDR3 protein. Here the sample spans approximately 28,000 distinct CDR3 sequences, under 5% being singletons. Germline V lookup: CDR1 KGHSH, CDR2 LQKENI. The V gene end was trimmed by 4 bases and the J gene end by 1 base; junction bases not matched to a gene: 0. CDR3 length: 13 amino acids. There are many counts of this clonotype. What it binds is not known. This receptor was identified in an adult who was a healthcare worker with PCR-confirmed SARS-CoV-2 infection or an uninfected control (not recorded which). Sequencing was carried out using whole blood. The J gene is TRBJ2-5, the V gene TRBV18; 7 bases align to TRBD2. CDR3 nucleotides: TGTGCCAGCTCACGACTAGCCCAAGAGACCCAGTACTTC. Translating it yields CASSRLAQETQYF.